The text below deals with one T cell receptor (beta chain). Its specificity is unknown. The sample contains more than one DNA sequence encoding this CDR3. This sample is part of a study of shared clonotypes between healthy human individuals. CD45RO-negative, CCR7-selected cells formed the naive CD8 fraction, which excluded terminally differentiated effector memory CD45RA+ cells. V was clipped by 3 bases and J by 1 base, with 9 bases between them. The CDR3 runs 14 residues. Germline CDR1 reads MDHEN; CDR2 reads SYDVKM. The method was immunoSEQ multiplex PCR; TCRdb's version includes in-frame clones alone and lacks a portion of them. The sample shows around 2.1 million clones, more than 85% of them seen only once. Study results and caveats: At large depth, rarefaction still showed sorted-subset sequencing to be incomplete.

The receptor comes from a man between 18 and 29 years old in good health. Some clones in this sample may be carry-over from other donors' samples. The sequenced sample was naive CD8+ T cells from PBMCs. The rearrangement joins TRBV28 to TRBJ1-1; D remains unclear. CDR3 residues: CASSLRSPNTEAFF. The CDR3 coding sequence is TGTGCCAGCAGTTTGAGGAGCCCGAACACTGAAGCTTTCTTT.